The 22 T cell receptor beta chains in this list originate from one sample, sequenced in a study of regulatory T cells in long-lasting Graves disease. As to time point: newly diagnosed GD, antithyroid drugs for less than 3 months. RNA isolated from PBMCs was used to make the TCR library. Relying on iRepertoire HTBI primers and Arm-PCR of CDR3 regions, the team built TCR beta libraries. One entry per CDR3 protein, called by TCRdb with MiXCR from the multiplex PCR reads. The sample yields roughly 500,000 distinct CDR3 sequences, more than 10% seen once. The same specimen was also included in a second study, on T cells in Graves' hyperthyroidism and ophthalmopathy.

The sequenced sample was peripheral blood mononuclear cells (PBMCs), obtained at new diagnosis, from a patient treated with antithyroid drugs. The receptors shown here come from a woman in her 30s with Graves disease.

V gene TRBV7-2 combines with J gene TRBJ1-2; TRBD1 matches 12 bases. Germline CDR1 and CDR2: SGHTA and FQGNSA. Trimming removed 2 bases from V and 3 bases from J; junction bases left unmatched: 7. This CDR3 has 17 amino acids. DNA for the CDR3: TGTGCCAGCAGCTTAACTGGGACAGGGGGCTCCTACTATGGCTACACCTTC. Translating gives CASSLTGTGGSYYGYTF.

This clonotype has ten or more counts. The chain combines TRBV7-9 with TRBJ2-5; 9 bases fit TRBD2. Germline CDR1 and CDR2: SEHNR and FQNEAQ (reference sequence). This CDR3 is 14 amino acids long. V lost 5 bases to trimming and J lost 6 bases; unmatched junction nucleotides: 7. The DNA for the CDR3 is TGTGCCAGCAGCCCAAGCGGGAGGTCGAAGACCCAGTACTTC. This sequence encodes CASSPSGRSKTQYF. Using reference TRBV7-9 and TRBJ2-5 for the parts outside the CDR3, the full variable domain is DTGVSQNPRHKITKRGQNVTFRCDPISEHNRLYWYRQTLGQGPEFLTYFQNEAQLEKSRLLSDRFSAERPKGSFSTLEIQRTEQGDSAMYLCASSPSGRSKTQYFGPGTRLLVL.

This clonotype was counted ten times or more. CDR3 sequence (DNA): TGTGCCACCTATTTGTCAGGGGACACCGGGGAGCTGTTTTTT. Translated: CATYLSGDTGELFF. The chain joins TRBV27 to TRBJ2-2; D might be TRBD1 (6 bases). The CDR3 runs to 14 residues. V was clipped by 10 bases and J by 3 bases, with 15 bases between them. CDR1 MNHEY and CDR2 SMNVEV come from the germline V gene (reference sequence).

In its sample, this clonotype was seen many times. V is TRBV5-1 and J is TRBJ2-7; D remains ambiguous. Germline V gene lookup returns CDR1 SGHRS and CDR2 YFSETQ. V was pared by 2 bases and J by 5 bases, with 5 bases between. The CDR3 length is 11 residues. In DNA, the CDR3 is TGCGCCAGCAGCTTTCACAACGAGCAGTACTTC. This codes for CASSFHNEQYF.

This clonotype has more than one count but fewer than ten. CDR3: CASSAGSARDGAFF. The CDR3 DNA reads as TGTGCCAGCAGCGCAGGCTCGGCCCGGGACGGAGCTTTCTTT. J is TRBJ1-1 and V is TRBV9, with a weak D call TRBD1 (5 bases). The CDR3 length is 14 residues. From germline, CDR1 is SGDLS and CDR2 YYNGEE. V dropped 3 bases and J dropped 10 bases, with 19 bases sitting between them. The variable domain in full, with the rest retrieved from reference TRBV9 and TRBJ1-1, is DSGVTQTPKHLITATGQRVTLRCSPRSGDLSVYWYQQSLDQGLQFLIQYYNGEERAKGNILERFSAQQFPDLHSELNLSSLELGDSALYFCASSAGSARDGAFFGQGTRLTVV.

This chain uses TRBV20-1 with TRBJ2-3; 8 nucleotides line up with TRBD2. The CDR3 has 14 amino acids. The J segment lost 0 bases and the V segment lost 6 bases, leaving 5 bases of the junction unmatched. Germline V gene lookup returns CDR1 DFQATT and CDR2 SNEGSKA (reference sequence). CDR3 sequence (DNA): TGCAGTGCGAGACTAGCGTTTAGCACAGATACGCAGTATTTT. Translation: CSARLAFSTDTQYF.

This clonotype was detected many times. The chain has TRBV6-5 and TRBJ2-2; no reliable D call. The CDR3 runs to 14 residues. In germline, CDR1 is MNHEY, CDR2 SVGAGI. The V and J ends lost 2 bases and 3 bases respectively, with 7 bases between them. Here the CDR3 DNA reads TGTGCCAGCAGTTACAAACAATACACCGGGGAGCTGTTTTTT. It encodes CASSYKQYTGELFF.

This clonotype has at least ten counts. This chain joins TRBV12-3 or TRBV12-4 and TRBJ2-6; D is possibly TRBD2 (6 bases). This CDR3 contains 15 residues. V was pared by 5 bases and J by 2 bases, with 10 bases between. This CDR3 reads CASSRGSAGANVLTF. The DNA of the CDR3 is TGTGCCAGCAGTCGGGGGTCTGCTGGGGCCAACGTCCTGACTTTC.

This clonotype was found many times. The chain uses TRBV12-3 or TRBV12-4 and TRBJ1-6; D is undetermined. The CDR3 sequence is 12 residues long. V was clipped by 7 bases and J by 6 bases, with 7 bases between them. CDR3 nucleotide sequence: TGTGCCAGCACCCTGGGTAATTCACCCCTCCACTTT. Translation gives CASTLGNSPLHF.

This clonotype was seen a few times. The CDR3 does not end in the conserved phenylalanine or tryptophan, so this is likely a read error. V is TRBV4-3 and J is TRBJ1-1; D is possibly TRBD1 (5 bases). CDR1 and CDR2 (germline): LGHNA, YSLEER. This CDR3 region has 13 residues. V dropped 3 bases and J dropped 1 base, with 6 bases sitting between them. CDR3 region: CASSQGRNTEAFS. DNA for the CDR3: TGCGCCAGCAGCCAGGGGCGGAACACTGAAGCTTTCTCT.

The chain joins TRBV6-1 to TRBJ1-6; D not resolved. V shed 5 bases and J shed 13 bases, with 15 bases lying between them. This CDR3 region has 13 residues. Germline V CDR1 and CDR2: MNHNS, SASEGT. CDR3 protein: CASSHGREGPLHF. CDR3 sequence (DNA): TGTGCCAGCAGTCACGGGCGGGAAGGGCCCCTCCACTTT.

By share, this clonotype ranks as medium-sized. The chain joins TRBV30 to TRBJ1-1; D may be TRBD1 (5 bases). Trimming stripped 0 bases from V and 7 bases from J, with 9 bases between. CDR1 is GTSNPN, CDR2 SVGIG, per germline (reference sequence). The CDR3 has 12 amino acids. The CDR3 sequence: CAWSVHGGEAFF. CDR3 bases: TGTGCCTGGAGTGTACACGGGGGTGAAGCTTTCTTT.

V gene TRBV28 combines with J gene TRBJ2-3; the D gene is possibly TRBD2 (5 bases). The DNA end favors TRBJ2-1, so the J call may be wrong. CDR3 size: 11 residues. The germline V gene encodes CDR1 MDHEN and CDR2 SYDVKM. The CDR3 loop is CASSFDYEQFF. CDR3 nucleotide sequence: TGTGCCAGCAGTTTCGACTACGAGCAGTTCTTC.

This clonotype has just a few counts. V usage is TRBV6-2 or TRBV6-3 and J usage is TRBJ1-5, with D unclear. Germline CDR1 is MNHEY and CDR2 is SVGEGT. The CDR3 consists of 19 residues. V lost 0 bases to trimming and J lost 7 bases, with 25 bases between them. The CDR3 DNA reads TGTGCCAGCAGTTACTCGAAGTCTGAGGGCAGTCCACCATGGCAGCCCCAGCATTTT. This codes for CASSYSKSEGSPPWQPQHF.

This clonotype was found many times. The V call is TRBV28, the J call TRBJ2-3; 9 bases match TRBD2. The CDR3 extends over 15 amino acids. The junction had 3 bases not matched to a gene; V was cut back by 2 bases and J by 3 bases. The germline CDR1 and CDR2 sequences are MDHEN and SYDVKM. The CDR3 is CASSLIAGDTDTQYF. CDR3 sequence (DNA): TGTGCCAGCAGTTTAATAGCGGGAGATACAGATACGCAGTATTTT. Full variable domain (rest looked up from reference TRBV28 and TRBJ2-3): DVKVTQSSRYLVKRTGEKVFLECVQDMDHENMFWYRQDPGLGLRLIYFSYDVKMKEKGDIPEGYSVSREKKERFSLILESASTNQTSMYLCASSLIAGDTDTQYFGPGTRLTVL.

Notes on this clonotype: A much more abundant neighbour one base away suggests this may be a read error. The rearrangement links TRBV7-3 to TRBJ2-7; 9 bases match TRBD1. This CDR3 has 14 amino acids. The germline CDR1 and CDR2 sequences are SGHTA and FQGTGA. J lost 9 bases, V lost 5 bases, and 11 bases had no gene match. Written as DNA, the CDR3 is TGTGCCAGCAGCGAGGACAGGGGATCGTCCGGGCAGTACTTC. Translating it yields CASSEDRGSSGQYF.

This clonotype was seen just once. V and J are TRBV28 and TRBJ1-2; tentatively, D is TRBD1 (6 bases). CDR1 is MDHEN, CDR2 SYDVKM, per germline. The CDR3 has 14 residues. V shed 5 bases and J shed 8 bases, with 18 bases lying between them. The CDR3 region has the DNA TGTGCCAGCAGTAAACGGACAGTTGCTCGGGGCTACACCTTC. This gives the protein CASSKRTVARGYTF.

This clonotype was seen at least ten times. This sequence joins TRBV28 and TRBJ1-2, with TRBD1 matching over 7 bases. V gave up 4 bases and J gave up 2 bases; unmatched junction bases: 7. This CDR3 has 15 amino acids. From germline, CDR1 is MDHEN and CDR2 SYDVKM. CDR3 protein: CASSSMDRHNYGYTF. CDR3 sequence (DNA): TGTGCCAGCAGTTCCATGGACAGGCACAACTATGGCTACACCTTC.

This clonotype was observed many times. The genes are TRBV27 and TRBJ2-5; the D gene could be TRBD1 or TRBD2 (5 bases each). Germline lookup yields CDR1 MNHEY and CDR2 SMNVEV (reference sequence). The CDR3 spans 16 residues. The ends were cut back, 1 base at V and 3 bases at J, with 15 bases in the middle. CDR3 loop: CASSLFQEGTKETQYF. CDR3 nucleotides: TGTGCCAGCAGTTTATTTCAGGAAGGGACGAAAGAGACCCAGTACTTC.

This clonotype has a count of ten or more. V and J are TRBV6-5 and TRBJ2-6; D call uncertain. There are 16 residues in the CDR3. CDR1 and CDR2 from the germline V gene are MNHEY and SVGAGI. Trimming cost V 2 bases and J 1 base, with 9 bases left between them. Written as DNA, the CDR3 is TGTGCCAGCAGTTACGACGAGAGATCTGGGGCCAACGTCCTGACTTTC. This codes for CASSYDERSGANVLTF.

The CDR3 spells CSVEEYGGVRYGYTF. The CDR3 nucleotides read TGCAGCGTTGAAGAATATGGGGGCGTTAGGTATGGCTACACCTTC. The genes are TRBV29-1 and TRBJ1-2; D is possibly TRBD1 (6 bases). The V end was cut by 0 bases, the J end by 5 bases, with 16 bases between. Germline CDR1 SQVTM, CDR2 ANQGSEA. There are 15 residues in the CDR3. Full variable domain (missing parts from reference TRBV29-1 and TRBJ1-2): SAVISQKPSRDICQRGTSLTIQCQVDSQVTMMFWYRQQPGQSLTLIATANQGSEATYESGFVIDKFPISRPNLTFSTLTVSNMSPEDSSIYLCSVEEYGGVRYGYTFGSGTRLTVV.

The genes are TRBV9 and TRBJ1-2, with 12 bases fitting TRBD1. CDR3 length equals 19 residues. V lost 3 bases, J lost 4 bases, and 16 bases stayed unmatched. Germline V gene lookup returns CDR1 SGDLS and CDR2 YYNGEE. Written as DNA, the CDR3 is TGTGCCAGCAGCGCCGACTTGTCAGGGACAGGGGGCTCCGGCTATGGCTACACCTTC. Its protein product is CASSADLSGTGGSGYGYTF.